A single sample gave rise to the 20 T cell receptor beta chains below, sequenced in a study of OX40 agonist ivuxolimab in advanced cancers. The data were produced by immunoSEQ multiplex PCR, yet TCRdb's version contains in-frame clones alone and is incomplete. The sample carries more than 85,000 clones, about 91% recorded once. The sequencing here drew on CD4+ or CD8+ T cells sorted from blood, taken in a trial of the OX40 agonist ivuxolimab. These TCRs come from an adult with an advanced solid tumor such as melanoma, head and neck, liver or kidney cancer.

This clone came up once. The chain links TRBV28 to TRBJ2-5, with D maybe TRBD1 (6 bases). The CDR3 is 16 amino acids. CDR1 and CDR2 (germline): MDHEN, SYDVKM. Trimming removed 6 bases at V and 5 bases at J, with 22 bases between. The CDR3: CASRPHREGGLETQYF. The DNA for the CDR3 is TGTGCCAGCAGGCCTCACAGGGAAGGGGGTCTTGAGACCCAGTACTTC. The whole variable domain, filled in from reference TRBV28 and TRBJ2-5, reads DVKVTQSSRYLVKRTGEKVFLECVQDMDHENMFWYRQDPGLGLRLIYFSYDVKMKEKGDIPEGYSVSREKKERFSLILESASTNQTSMYLCASRPHREGGLETQYFGPGTRLLVL.

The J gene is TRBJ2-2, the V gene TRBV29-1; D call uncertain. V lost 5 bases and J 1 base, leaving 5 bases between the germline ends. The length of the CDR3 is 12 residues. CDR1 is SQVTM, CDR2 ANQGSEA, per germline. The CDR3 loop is CSVRVNTGELFF. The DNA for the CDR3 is TGCAGCGTTCGAGTGAACACCGGGGAGCTGTTTTTT.

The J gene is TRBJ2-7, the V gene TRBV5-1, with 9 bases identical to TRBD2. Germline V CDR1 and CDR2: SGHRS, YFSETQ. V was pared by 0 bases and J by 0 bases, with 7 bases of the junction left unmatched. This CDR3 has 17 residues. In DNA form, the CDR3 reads TGCGCCAGCAGCTTGGTGGCGGGAGGGGCGAGCTCCTACGAGCAGTACTTC. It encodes CASSLVAGGASSYEQYF.

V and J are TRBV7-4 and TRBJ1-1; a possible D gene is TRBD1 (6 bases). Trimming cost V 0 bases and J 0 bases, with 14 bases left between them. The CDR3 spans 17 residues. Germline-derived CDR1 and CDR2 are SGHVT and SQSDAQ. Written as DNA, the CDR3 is TGTGCCAGCAGCTTAGCTTACGGGGGGCCAATGAACACTGAAGCTTTCTTT. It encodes CASSLAYGGPMNTEAFF.

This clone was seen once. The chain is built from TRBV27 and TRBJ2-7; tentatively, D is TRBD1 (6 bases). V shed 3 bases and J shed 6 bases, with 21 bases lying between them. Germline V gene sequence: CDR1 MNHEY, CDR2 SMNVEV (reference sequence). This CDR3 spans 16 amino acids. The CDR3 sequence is CASSFPSGGQVAEQYF. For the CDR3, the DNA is TGTGCCAGCAGTTTCCCAAGTGGGGGCCAGGTGGCCGAGCAGTACTTC.

CDR3 residues: CASSLGTGRNYGYTF. The CDR3 nucleotides read TGTGCCAGCAGTTTAGGTACAGGAAGGAACTATGGCTACACCTTC. The genes are TRBV28 and TRBJ1-2; D might be TRBD1 (5 bases). The CDR3 consists of 15 residues. Germline V gene lookup returns CDR1 MDHEN and CDR2 SYDVKM. Trimming took 2 bases from V and 2 from J, leaving 12 bases between them.

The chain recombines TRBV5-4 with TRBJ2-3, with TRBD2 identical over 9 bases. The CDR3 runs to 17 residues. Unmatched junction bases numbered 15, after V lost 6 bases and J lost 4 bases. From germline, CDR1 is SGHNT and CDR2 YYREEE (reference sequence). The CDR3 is CASTWGPAGGGADTQYF. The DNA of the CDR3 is TGTGCCAGCACCTGGGGGCCAGCGGGAGGAGGCGCAGATACGCAGTATTTT.

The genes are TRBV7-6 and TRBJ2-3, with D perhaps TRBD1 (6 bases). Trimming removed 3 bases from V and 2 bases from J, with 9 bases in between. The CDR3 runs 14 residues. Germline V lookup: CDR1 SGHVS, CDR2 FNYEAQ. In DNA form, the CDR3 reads TGTGCCAGCAGCTTTGGACAGATCACAGATACGCAGTATTTT. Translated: CASSFGQITDTQYF.

The CDR3 coding sequence is TGTGCCAGCAGTGAAAGGGGGGGTGAATCAGATACGCAGTATTTT. It specifies CASSERGGESDTQYF. V gene TRBV6-1 combines with J gene TRBJ2-3; a weak D match, TRBD2 (7 bases). The germline V and J ends were trimmed by 2 bases and 4 bases, with 13 bases remaining between them. The CDR3 loop spans 15 amino acids. CDR1 and CDR2 (germline): MNHNS, SASEGT.

The CDR3 sequence is CASSEQGQPQHF. In nucleotides, the CDR3 is TGTGCCAGCTCAGAACAGGGTCAGCCCCAGCATTTT. The chain carries TRBV18 and TRBJ1-5, with TRBD1 as a possible D gene (6 bases). Germline CDR1 KGHSH, CDR2 LQKENI. The CDR3 contains 12 residues. Trimming took 5 bases from V and 6 from J, leaving 8 bases between them.

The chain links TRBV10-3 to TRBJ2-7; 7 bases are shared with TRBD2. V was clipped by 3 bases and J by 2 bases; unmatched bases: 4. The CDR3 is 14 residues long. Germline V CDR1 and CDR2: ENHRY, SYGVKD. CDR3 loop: CAISDQGGTYEQYF. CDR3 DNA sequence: TGTGCCATCAGTGACCAGGGAGGGACCTACGAGCAGTACTTC.

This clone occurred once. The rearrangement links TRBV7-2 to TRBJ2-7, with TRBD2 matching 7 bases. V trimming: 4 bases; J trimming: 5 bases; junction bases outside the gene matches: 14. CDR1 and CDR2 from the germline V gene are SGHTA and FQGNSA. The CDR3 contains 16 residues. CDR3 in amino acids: CASSSSAGGSRNEQYF. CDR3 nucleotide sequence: TGTGCCAGCAGCTCCAGTGCGGGCGGGAGTCGCAACGAGCAGTACTTC.

The CDR3 DNA sequence: TGTGCCAGCCGACTAGCGGGAGGTACGGAGACCCAGTACTTC. Protein product: CASRLAGGTETQYF. The rearrangement links TRBV7-2 to TRBJ2-5; 13 nucleotides align to TRBD2. Looked up from germline, CDR1 is SGHTA and CDR2 is FQGNSA. Trimming cost V 8 bases and J 5 bases; bases outside gene matches: 5. The CDR3 covers 14 residues.

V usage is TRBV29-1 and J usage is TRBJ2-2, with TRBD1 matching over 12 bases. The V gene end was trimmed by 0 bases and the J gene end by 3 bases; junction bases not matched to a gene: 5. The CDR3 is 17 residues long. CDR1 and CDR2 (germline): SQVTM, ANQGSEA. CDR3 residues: CSVEDPGQGAHTGELFF. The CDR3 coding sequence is TGCAGCGTTGAAGATCCGGGACAGGGGGCCCACACCGGGGAGCTGTTTTTT.

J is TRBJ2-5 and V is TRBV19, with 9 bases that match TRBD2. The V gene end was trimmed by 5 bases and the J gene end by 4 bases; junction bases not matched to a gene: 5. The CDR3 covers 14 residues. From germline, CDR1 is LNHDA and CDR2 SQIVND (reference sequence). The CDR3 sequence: CASSDSGSSETQYF. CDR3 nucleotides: TGTGCCAGTAGTGATAGCGGGAGTTCAGAGACCCAGTACTTC.

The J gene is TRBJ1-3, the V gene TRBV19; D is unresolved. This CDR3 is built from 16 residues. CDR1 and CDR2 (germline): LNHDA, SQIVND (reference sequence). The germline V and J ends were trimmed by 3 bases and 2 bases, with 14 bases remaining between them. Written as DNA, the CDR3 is TGTGCCAGTAGTATCACCATGCGATGGCCTGGAAACACCATATATTTT. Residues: CASSITMRWPGNTIYF.

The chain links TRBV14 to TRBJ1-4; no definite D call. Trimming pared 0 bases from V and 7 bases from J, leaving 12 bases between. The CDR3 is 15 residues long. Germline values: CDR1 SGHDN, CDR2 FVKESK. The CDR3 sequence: CASSQDGLPSEKLFF. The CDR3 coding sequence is TGTGCCAGCAGCCAAGATGGGCTTCCTTCTGAAAAACTGTTTTTT.

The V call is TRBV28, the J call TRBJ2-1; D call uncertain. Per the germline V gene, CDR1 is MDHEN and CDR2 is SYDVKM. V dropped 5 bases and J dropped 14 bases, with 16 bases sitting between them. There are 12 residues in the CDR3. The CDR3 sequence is CASSPRVRVEFF. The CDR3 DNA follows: TGTGCCAGCAGTCCAAGAGTCCGCGTTGAGTTCTTC.

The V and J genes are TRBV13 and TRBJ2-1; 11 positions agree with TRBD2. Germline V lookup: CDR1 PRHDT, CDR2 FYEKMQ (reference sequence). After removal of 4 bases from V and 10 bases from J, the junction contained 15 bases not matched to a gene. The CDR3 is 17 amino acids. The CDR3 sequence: CASSSLLAGDYAWEQFF. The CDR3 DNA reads TGTGCCAGCAGCTCTTTACTAGCGGGAGATTATGCGTGGGAGCAGTTCTTC.

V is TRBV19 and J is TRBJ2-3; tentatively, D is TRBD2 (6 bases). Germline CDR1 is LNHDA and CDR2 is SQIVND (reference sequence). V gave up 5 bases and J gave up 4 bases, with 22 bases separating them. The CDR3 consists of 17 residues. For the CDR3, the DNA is TGTGCCAGTAGTCCGCAGGTCAGTGGAGGGCCTCCAGATACGCAGTATTTT. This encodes CASSPQVSGGPPDTQYF. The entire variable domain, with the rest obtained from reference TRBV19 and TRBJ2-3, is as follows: DGGITQSPKYLFRKEGQNVTLSCEQNLNHDAMYWYRQDPGQGLRLIYYSQIVNDFQKGDIAEGYSVSREKKESFPLTVTSAQKNPTAFYLCASSPQVSGGPPDTQYFGPGTRLTVL.